These 14 T cell receptor beta chains originate from one sample sequenced in a study of blood T cell repertoires in COVID-19. The assay was immunoSEQ multiplex PCR, and TCRdb's table has in-frame clones only and misses some. The data hold roughly 150,000 clones, with about 83% observed a single time. The sequenced sample consisted of peripheral blood. The receptors come from a woman aged 80 or over with acute or convalescent COVID-19.

The chain carries TRBV28 and TRBJ1-5; D is possibly TRBD1 (5 bases). The CDR3 runs 11 residues. The V gene lost 2 bases and the J gene lost 9 bases, with 5 bases spanning the gap. Germline CDR1 reads MDHEN; CDR2 reads SYDVKM. CDR3: CASSLRGPQHF. The DNA of the CDR3 is TGTGCCAGCAGTTTAAGGGGGCCCCAGCATTTT.

The chain recombines TRBV7-3 with TRBJ2-2, with 7 bases identical to TRBD1. CDR1 and CDR2 (germline): SGHTA, FQGTGA. CDR3 size: 14 residues. V shed 5 bases, J shed 4 bases, and the junction held 4 bases outside the gene matches. The CDR3 region has the DNA TGTGCCAGCAGCCGTGGACAGGCCACCGGGGAGCTGTTTTTT. It codes for CASSRGQATGELFF.

A single count supports this clone. The CDR3 is CASTQASSGNTIYF. CDR3 sequence (DNA): TGTGCCAGTACCCAGGCGAGCTCTGGAAACACCATATATTTT. This sequence joins TRBV19 and TRBJ1-3; D not resolved. Trimming removed 7 bases from V and 0 bases from J, with 10 bases in between. Germline CDR1 LNHDA, CDR2 SQIVND (reference sequence). This CDR3 is built from 14 residues.

Only one count was recorded for this clone. The chain carries TRBV30 and TRBJ1-6; a weak D match, TRBD1 (6 bases). Germline-derived CDR1 and CDR2 are GTSNPN and SVGIG (reference sequence). The CDR3 covers 16 residues. This CDR3 reads CALRAGAYSYNSPLHF. Written as DNA, the CDR3 is TGTGCTTTACGAGCGGGGGCCTACTCCTATAATTCACCCCTCCACTTT.

The rearrangement links TRBV19 to TRBJ2-5, with 11 nucleotides matching TRBD2. V lost 3 bases, J lost 2 bases, and 5 bases stayed unmatched. Germline V gene lookup returns CDR1 LNHDA and CDR2 SQIVND (reference sequence). This CDR3 contains 16 residues. The CDR3 nucleotides are TGTGCCAGTAGTATCCCGGGACTAGCGGCACAAGAGACCCAGTACTTC. Its translation: CASSIPGLAAQETQYF.

This rearrangement joins TRBV6-5 to TRBJ1-5; unclear D gene. Trimming shortened V by 6 bases and J by 3 bases, and 12 bases separated the two germline ends. This CDR3 is built from 14 residues. Germline CDR1 MNHEY, CDR2 SVGAGI. CDR3 nucleotide sequence: TGTGCCAGCAGCCGAGGCGCCCTCAATCAGCCCCAGCATTTT. Its translation: CASSRGALNQPQHF.

This chain joins TRBV18 and TRBJ1-5, with TRBD1 matching over 7 bases. V lost 3 bases to trimming and J lost 3 bases; unmatched junction nucleotides: 5. The CDR3 loop spans 15 amino acids. The germline CDR1 and CDR2 sequences are KGHSH and LQKENI. The CDR3 DNA reads as TGTGCCAGCTCACCTGACAGGGCAGTCAATCAGCCCCAGCATTTT. This translates into CASSPDRAVNQPQHF.

The CDR3 nucleotides are TGTGCCAGCAGTCCGCGGACAGAGGGGACAGATACGCAGTATTTT. Its translation is CASSPRTEGTDTQYF. The rearrangement uses TRBV27 and TRBJ2-3; D possibly corresponds to TRBD1 (6 bases). Trimming removed 5 bases from V and 3 bases from J, with 15 bases in between. The germline V gene encodes CDR1 MNHEY and CDR2 SMNVEV (reference sequence). The CDR3 covers 15 residues.

The chain has TRBV19 and TRBJ1-2, with D uncertain. The CDR3 is 13 amino acids. Germline lookup yields CDR1 LNHDA and CDR2 SQIVND (reference sequence). The V gene lost 3 bases and the J gene lost 3 bases, with 8 bases spanning the gap. The CDR3 sequence: CASSIGRDYGYTF. CDR3 bases: TGTGCCAGTAGTATCGGGCGGGACTATGGCTACACCTTC.

The rearrangement links TRBV7-9 to TRBJ2-5; tentative D call: TRBD2 (5 bases). The V end was cut by 0 bases, the J end by 5 bases, with 13 bases between. The CDR3 has 15 residues. Germline-derived CDR1 and CDR2 are SEHNR and FQNEAQ (reference sequence). CDR3 coding DNA: TGTGCCAGCAGCTTAGCGCGGGTGGATTTCGAGACCCAGTACTTC. Residues: CASSLARVDFETQYF.

This clone was counted ten times or more. V and J are TRBV6-6 and TRBJ1-2, with D hard to call. The germline V and J ends were trimmed by 6 bases and 7 bases, with 18 bases remaining between them. The CDR3 has 14 amino acids. CDR1 is MNHNY, CDR2 SVGAGI, per germline (reference sequence). CDR3 protein: CASSRTASRFGYTF. The CDR3 DNA is TGTGCCAGCAGCCGTACCGCCTCTAGATTTGGCTACACCTTC.

This chain links TRBV27 with TRBJ2-7; 7 nucleotides line up with TRBD1. Germline CDR1 reads MNHEY; CDR2 reads SMNVEV (reference sequence). The CDR3 is 14 residues long. The V and J ends lost 8 bases and 2 bases, in that order; junction bases with no gene match: 9. The CDR3 DNA reads TGTGCCAGCGGTAGGACAGGTCAGACCTACGAGCAGTACTTC. Translation: CASGRTGQTYEQYF.

There are a few counts of this clone. The CDR3 reads CTSSQGDRGYEQYF. Written as DNA, the CDR3 is TGCACCAGCAGCCAAGGAGACAGGGGTTACGAGCAGTACTTC. This chain links TRBV1 with TRBJ2-7; TRBD1, the D gene given by the table, was not confirmed from the DNA. TRBV1 is tagged as a pseudogene. This CDR3 has 14 amino acids.

V and J are TRBV6-6 and TRBJ2-1; 8 bases match TRBD2. With V trimmed by 5 bases and J by 2 bases, 5 bases remained unmatched. The germline V gene encodes CDR1 MNHNY and CDR2 SVGAGI (reference sequence). The CDR3 consists of 15 residues. CDR3 bases: TGTGCCAGCAGTCCCAGCGGGAGAACCTACAATGAGCAGTTCTTC. Translated: CASSPSGRTYNEQFF.